This T cell receptor beta chain is from a study of identical twins. Notes on the study in general: A lower insertion count was a feature of abundant cord blood beta clonotypes, with no such feature in memory repertoires.

The ends lost 2 bases at V and 2 bases at J; junction bases unmatched: 5. Germline CDR1 is DFQATT and CDR2 is SNEGSKA (reference sequence). This CDR3 comprises 14 residues. As regards this clonotype: Its antigen is unidentified.

TCRdb itself ran the 5' RACE reads through MiXCR, one entry per CDR3 protein. The table includes 1.5 million to 2 million distinct CDR3 sequences, 32% detected once. Input material: cord blood. The sequence was collected from a newborn girl in good health. This sequence joins TRBV20-1 and TRBJ2-7, with 8 nucleotides matching TRBD2. This CDR3 is CSARLAGVTYEQYF. The CDR3, as DNA: TGCAGTGCTAGACTAGCGGGTGTAACCTACGAGCAGTACTTC.